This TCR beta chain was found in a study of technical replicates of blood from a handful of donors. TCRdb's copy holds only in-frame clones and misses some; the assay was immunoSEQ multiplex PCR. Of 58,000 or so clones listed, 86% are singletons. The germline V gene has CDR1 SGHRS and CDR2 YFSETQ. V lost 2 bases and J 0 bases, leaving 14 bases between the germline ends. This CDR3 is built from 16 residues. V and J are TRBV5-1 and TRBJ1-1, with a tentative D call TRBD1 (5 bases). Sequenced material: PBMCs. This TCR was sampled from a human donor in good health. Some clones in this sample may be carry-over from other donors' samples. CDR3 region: CASSFTAGGVNTEAFF. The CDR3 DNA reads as TGCGCCAGCAGCTTTACGGCAGGAGGGGTGAACACTGAAGCTTTCTTT.